One T cell receptor (beta chain) is described in this entry. The authors isolated at least 6 million PBMCs per sample. Germline CDR1 reads DFQATT; CDR2 reads SNEGSKA (reference sequence). Trimming shortened V by 4 bases and J by 4 bases, and 16 bases separated the two germline ends. The CDR3 extends over 14 amino acids. This sample was included in a study of blood T cells in healthy people across ages. It was with a sample-barcoded 5' primer and a J-beta primer mix that a second PCR of roughly 6 to 12 cycles was run. MiXCR was run by TCRdb on the 5' RACE reads, yielding one entry per CDR3 protein. The sample has hundreds of thousands of distinct CDR3 sequences, 55% to 70% seen once.

This sequence originates from a man aged 25-40 years in good health. Sample: blood. The gene calls are TRBV20-1 and TRBJ2-5; D may be TRBD1 or TRBD2 (5 bases each). In DNA form, the CDR3 reads TGCAGTGCTATAGGTCTCGGGACCAGAGAGACCCAGTACTTC. It encodes CSAIGLGTRETQYF.